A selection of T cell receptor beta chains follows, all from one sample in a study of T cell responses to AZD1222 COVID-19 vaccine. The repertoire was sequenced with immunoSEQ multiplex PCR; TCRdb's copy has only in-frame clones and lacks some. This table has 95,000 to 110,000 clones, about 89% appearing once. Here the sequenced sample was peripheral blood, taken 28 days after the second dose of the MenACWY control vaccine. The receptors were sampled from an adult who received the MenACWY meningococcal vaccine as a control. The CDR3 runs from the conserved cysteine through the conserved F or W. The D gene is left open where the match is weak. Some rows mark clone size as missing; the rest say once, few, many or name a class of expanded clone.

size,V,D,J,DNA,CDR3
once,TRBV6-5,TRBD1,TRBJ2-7,TGTGCCAGCAGTTACCGGGACAGAGCCTACGAGCAGTACTTC,CASSYRDRAYEQYF
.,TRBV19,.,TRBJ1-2,TGTGCCAGTGGCTTATCCCTGGTCGGGACGGGCTATGGCTACACCTTC,CASGLSLVGTGYGYTF
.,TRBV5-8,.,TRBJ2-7,TGTGCCAGCAGCTTGCAGGGCGAGCAGTACTTC,CASSLQGEQYF
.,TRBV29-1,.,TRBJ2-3,TGCAGCGTTGACCGGTGGCCGGGCACAGATACGCAGTATTTT,CSVDRWPGTDTQYF
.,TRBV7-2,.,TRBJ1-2,TGTGCCAGCAGCTTAACGGGGGGCTCGGCACCCTATGGCTACACCTTC,CASSLTGGSAPYGYTF
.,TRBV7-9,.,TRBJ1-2,TGTGCCAGCAGCTTATCTCAGGTTTTGTATGGCTACACCTTC,CASSLSQVLYGYTF
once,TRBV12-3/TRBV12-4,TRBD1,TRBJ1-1,TGTGCCAGCAGGAGAGGACAGGGGACTGAAGCTTTCTTT,CASRRGQGTEAFF
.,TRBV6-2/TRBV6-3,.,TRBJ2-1,TGTGCCAGCAGCGACTCAGGGTCCAATGAGCAGTTCTTC,CASSDSGSNEQFF
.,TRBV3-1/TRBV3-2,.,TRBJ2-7,TGTGCCAGCAGCCAACAGCCAGGCAGCTACGAGCAGTACTTC,CASSQQPGSYEQYF
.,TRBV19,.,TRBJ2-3,TGTGCCAGTCAACCGGGACATAGCACAGATACGCAGTATTTT,CASQPGHSTDTQYF
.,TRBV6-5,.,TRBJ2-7,TGTGCCAGCAGTCCCCTACTAGGAGGGACCTACGAGCAGTACTTC,CASSPLLGGTYEQYF
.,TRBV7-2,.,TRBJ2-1,TGTGCCAGCAGCTACAGACAGGAGTACAATGAGCAGTTCTTC,CASSYRQEYNEQFF
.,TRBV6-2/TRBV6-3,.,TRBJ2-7,TGTGCCAGCAGTTACTCGACGGGGCAGAGAACCTCCTACGAGCAGTACTTC,CASSYSTGQRTSYEQYF
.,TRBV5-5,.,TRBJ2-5,TGTGCCAGCAGCTTCGGGGCTGTCGGTCAAGAGACCCAGTACTTC,CASSFGAVGQETQYF
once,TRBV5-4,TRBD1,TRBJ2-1,TGTGCCAGCAGCCCGAGGCGCTCGGGGACAGGGGTAAATGAGCAGTTCTTC,CASSPRRSGTGVNEQFF
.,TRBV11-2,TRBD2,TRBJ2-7,TGTGCCAGCAGCTTGGAGAGCGGGGCCTCCTACGAGCAGTACTTC,CASSLESGASYEQYF
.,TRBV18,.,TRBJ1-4,TGTGCCAGCTCACCGAGGGTGGCGCCCCCAACTAATGAAAAACTGTTTTTT,CASSPRVAPPTNEKLFF
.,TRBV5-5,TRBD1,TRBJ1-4,TGTGCCAGCAGCCCTAGGCTAGGGACAGGGATAGAAAAACTGTTTTTT,CASSPRLGTGIEKLFF
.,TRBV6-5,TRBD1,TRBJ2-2,TGTGCCAGCAGTAAGGACAGGGTGGGAACCGGGGAGCTGTTTTTT,CASSKDRVGTGELFF
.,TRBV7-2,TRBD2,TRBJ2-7,TGTGCCAGCAGCTTGAGCGGGGGGTCCTCCTACGAGCAGTACTTC,CASSLSGGSSYEQYF
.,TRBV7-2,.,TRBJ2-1,TGTGCCAGCAGCTTAGGGAGGTACTCGAGGGATAGTGAGCAGTTCTTC,CASSLGRYSRDSEQFF
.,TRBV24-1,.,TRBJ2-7,TGTGCCACCAGTGATGGTCGGTCGATTGGCTACGAGCAGTACTTC,CATSDGRSIGYEQYF
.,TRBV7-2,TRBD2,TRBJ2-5,TGTGCCAGCAGACCCGCCGGGGGGAGGGAGACCCAGTACTTC,CASRPAGGRETQYF
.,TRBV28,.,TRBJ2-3,TGTGCCAGCAGTACCGGGGGGCGTACGCAGTATTTT,CASSTGGRTQYF
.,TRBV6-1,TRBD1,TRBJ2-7,TGTGCCAGCAGTGATGGGACAGCAGGAATCGTGGTAGAGCAGTACTTC,CASSDGTAGIVVEQYF
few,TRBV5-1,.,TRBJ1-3,TGCGCCAGCAGCGGACTATCCTCTGGAAACACCATATATTTT,CASSGLSSGNTIYF
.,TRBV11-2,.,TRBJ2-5,TGTGCCAGCAGCTTAGGCGGGCAGGCCCAAGAGACCCAGTACTTC,CASSLGGQAQETQYF
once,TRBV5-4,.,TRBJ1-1,TGTGCCAGCAGCCCTGACTCTCCCTCGCTGCCTGAAGCTTTCTTT,CASSPDSPSLPEAFF
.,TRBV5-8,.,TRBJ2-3,TGTGCCAGCAGGGGGGGGCTAGTGGCAGATACGCAGTATTTT,CASRGGLVADTQYF
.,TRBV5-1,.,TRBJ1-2,TGCGCCAGCAGCTTTGGTGGCGGTGGCTACACCTTC,CASSFGGGGYTF
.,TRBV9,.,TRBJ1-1,TGTGCCAGCAGCGTAGGACAGAGGAACACTGAAGCTTTCTTT,CASSVGQRNTEAFF
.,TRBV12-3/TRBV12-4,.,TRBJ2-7,TGTGCCAGCAGTTCGCTACCCGGGACACAACTTTCCTTC,CASSSLPGTQLSF
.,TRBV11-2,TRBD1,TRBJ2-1,TGTGCCAGCAGCCGAGGGACAGGGGAGCGGAATGAGCAGTTCTTC,CASSRGTGERNEQFF